This T cell receptor (beta chain) appears in the sequencing data of a study of shared clonotypes between healthy human individuals. Broader study findings: Naive subsets tended to show greater estimated richness than memory subsets.

Researchers ran the assay at a deep level. In the sorted-subset replicate PCRs, approximately 200 ng DNA, 29,000 or so T cell genomes, was used. Study processing details: Filtering of immunoSEQ junctional sequences could not match full-length read filtering. The protocol was immunoSEQ multiplex PCR, while the TCRdb copy is restricted to in-frame clones and leaves out a portion. D and trimming were read from the DNA, whereas the V and J calls and clone size are those reported in that table. The sample includes about 1 million clones, approximately 80% seen only once; the top ten take under 0.65%. Note on this clone: Its specificity is not known. A single base is all that separates this from a far larger clone, so a read error is likely. Other DNA sequences in this specimen translate into the identical CDR3.

CDR3 length: 14 amino acids. Germline V CDR1 and CDR2: SGHTA, FQGNSA. Trimming at V came to 3 bases and at J to 2 bases, leaving 0 bases not matched to a gene. The sequenced material came from memory CD4+ T cells from PBMCs. Sample subset: CD45RA-negative fraction. The chain employs TRBV7-2 and TRBJ1-2, with TRBD1 matching over 10 bases. The receptor comes from a young man in good health. Some clones in this sample may be carry-over from other donors' samples. This chain's CDR3 is CASSLDRGNYGYTF. The CDR3 DNA follows: TGTGCCAGCAGCTTGGACAGGGGGAACTATGGCTACACCTTC.